A single sample is the source of the 20 T cell receptor beta chains below, sequenced in a study of shared clonotypes between healthy human individuals. Measured with immunoSEQ multiplex PCR; TCRdb has only the in-frame clones, and not every one. The sample consists of hundreds of thousands of clones, roughly 95% of them appearing once. Terminally differentiated effector memory CD45RA+ cells were excluded by CCR7 positive selection of CD45RO-negative cells. The sample taken for sequencing was naive CD8+ T cells sorted from blood. The origin of the receptors is a woman in her twenties or thirties in good health.

Comments on this clone: The identical CDR3 is also encoded by other nucleotide sequences in the sample. DNA for the CDR3: TGTGCCAGTGGACAGGGCACAGATACGCAGTATTTT. The encoded protein is CASGQGTDTQYF. V and J are TRBV28 and TRBJ2-3, with TRBD1 identical over 7 bases. After removal of 9 bases from V and 1 base from J, the junction contained 1 base not matched to a gene. The V gene's germline CDR1 is MDHEN and CDR2 SYDVKM. The CDR3 length is 12 residues.

V gene TRBV27 combines with J gene TRBJ2-3; D possibly uses TRBD1 or TRBD2 (7 bases each). The V end lost 11 bases, the J end lost 3 bases, and 15 bases lay between the germline ends. The CDR3 runs 13 residues. Germline CDR1 and CDR2: MNHEY and SMNVEV (reference sequence). The CDR3: CAVRQGGTDTQYF. CDR3 nucleotides: TGTGCCGTGCGTCAGGGGGGGACAGATACGCAGTATTTT.

This chain joins TRBV27 and TRBJ1-5, with 10 bases lining up with TRBD1. Germline-derived CDR1 and CDR2 are MNHEY and SMNVEV (reference sequence). The CDR3 runs to 15 residues. The V and J ends lost 5 bases and 6 bases, in that order; junction bases with no gene match: 7. The CDR3 nucleotides are TGTGCCAGCAGTCCTGGACAGGGGGGGACTCAGCCCCAGCATTTT. This sequence encodes CASSPGQGGTQPQHF.

V gene TRBV11-2 combines with J gene TRBJ2-3, with 10 bases fitting TRBD2. V trimming: 1 base; J trimming: 1 base; junction bases outside the gene matches: 5. The CDR3 spans 17 residues. Germline CDR1 SGHAT, CDR2 FQNNGV. For the CDR3, the DNA is TGTGCCAGCAGCTTAGTATCTAGCGGGAGAGGCACAGATACGCAGTATTTT. Protein product: CASSLVSSGRGTDTQYF.

The V call is TRBV5-1, the J call TRBJ2-5; the D is unclear. The V gene's germline CDR1 is SGHRS and CDR2 YFSETQ. The ends were cut back, 2 bases at V and 5 bases at J, with 10 bases in the middle. The CDR3 sequence is 13 residues long. The chain's CDR3 is CASSLYSWETQYF. CDR3 DNA sequence: TGCGCCAGCAGCTTATATTCCTGGGAGACCCAGTACTTC.

The chain uses TRBV7-3 and TRBJ2-1, with 8 nucleotides matching TRBD2. Looked up from germline, CDR1 is SGHTA and CDR2 is FQGTGA. V was pared by 2 bases and J by 5 bases, with 17 bases of the junction left unmatched. The CDR3 consists of 19 residues. The CDR3 DNA follows: TGTGCCAGCAGCTTACGGGGGGGTGCCCGTCAGGGACTTAACAATGAGCAGTTCTTC. Translated: CASSLRGGARQGLNNEQFF.

The chain uses TRBV4-1 and TRBJ2-1, with 9 bases aligning to TRBD2. V lost 2 bases and J lost 5; bases outside the gene matches: 4. The CDR3 consists of 15 residues. Per the germline V gene, CDR1 is MGHRA and CDR2 is YSYEKL. CDR3 DNA sequence: TGCGCCAGCAGCCAATTCCTAGCGGGAAACAATGAGCAGTTCTTC. This encodes CASSQFLAGNNEQFF.

The count of this clone is one. The genes are TRBV6-5 and TRBJ2-1; no clear D gene. This CDR3 is built from 14 residues. V was clipped by 11 bases and J by 0 bases, with 14 bases between them. CDR1 and CDR2 from the germline V gene are MNHEY and SVGAGI. The CDR3 reads CACAYGDSYNEQFF. CDR3 coding DNA: TGTGCCTGCGCGTATGGCGACTCCTACAATGAGCAGTTCTTC.

V gene TRBV13 combines with J gene TRBJ2-7; 10 bases map to TRBD2. Germline V gene lookup returns CDR1 PRHDT and CDR2 FYEKMQ (reference sequence). This CDR3 contains 15 residues. V dropped 0 bases and J dropped 4; count of bases not matched to a gene: 3. The chain's CDR3 is CASSLGAGGPYEQYF. CDR3 sequence (DNA): TGTGCCAGCAGCTTAGGAGCGGGAGGGCCATACGAGCAGTACTTC.

This chain connects TRBV28 to TRBJ2-7, with D possibly being TRBD1 (5 bases). Trimming cost V 3 bases and J 5 bases, with 14 bases left between them. Looked up from germline, CDR1 is MDHEN and CDR2 is SYDVKM. This CDR3 is built from 14 residues. This CDR3 is CASSFARVSNEQYF. DNA for the CDR3: TGTGCCAGCAGTTTTGCCAGGGTGTCTAACGAGCAGTACTTC.

Of note for this clone: Other DNA sequences in this specimen translate into the identical CDR3. The V gene is TRBV11-2, the J gene TRBJ1-2; D is unclear. The CDR3 has 13 amino acids. V was pared by 0 bases and J by 4 bases, with 6 bases between. From germline, CDR1 is SGHAT and CDR2 FQNNGV. CDR3 sequence (DNA): TGTGCCAGCAGCTTAGAGGGCGTCTATGGCTACACCTTC. Its protein product is CASSLEGVYGYTF. Combining the CDR3 with reference TRBV11-2 and TRBJ1-2 gives the whole variable domain EAGVAQSPRYKIIEKRQSVAFWCNPISGHATLYWYQQILGQGPKLLIQFQNNGVVDDSQLPKDRFSAERLKGVDSTLKIQPAKLEDSAVYLCASSLEGVYGYTFGSGTRLTVV.

V and J are TRBV28 and TRBJ2-5; D is ambiguous. Germline values: CDR1 MDHEN, CDR2 SYDVKM. V shed 5 bases and J shed 5 bases, with 9 bases lying between them. This CDR3 is 12 amino acids long. In nucleotides, the CDR3 is TGTGCCAGCAGTGTCGGGCGGGAGACCCAGTACTTC. It is translated as CASSVGRETQYF.

The CDR3 here is CASSSERARGTQYF. CDR3 sequence (DNA): TGTGCCAGCAGCTCCGAGCGGGCCCGGGGGACCCAGTACTTC. This chain uses TRBV7-8 with TRBJ2-5; TRBD2 is a possible D gene (6 bases). Trimming removed 4 bases from V and 7 bases from J, with 16 bases in between. CDR3 length: 14 amino acids. Per the germline V gene, CDR1 is SGHVS and CDR2 is FQNEAQ.

The chain combines TRBV19 with TRBJ2-1; a possible D gene is TRBD2 (5 bases). The germline V gene has CDR1 LNHDA and CDR2 SQIVND (reference sequence). This CDR3 is 15 amino acids long. The V and J ends lost 4 bases and 0 bases respectively, with 10 bases between them. Written as DNA, the CDR3 is TGTGCCAGTAGTACGGAGGTTGGCTCCTACAATGAGCAGTTCTTC. Translating gives CASSTEVGSYNEQFF.

The sample holds one count of this clone. The V and J genes are TRBV10-2 and TRBJ2-7; no clear D gene. This CDR3 has 13 residues. V lost 3 bases, J lost 3 bases, and 9 bases lay in between. The germline gives CDR1 WSHSY, CDR2 SAAADI. The CDR3 region has the DNA TGCGCCAGCAGTGATGGACCGGGCTACGAGCAGTACTTC. Its translation is CASSDGPGYEQYF.

This chain links TRBV28 with TRBJ2-2, with 8 bases aligning to TRBD1. The CDR3 runs 16 residues. The ends lost 7 bases at V and 3 bases at J; junction bases unmatched: 10. The germline V gene encodes CDR1 MDHEN and CDR2 SYDVKM. CDR3 region: CASKVQGAGDTGELFF. The CDR3 DNA sequence: TGTGCCAGCAAGGTCCAGGGGGCAGGTGACACCGGGGAGCTGTTTTTT.

V gene TRBV5-1 combines with J gene TRBJ2-6, with TRBD2 matching 14 bases. V lost 4 bases, J lost 4 bases, and 10 bases stayed unmatched. The germline V gene encodes CDR1 SGHRS and CDR2 YFSETQ. This CDR3 contains 19 residues. CDR3 sequence reads: CASSVRTSGRIPGANVLTF. CDR3 nucleotides: TGCGCCAGCAGCGTCCGGACTAGCGGGAGGATCCCCGGGGCCAACGTCCTGACTTTC.

The rearrangement links TRBV5-6 to TRBJ2-7; D might be TRBD1 (5 bases). The CDR3 loop spans 15 amino acids. Germline V gene lookup returns CDR1 SGHDT and CDR2 YYEEEE. With 0 bases removed from V and 1 base from J, the gap between germline ends came to 11 bases. The CDR3 is CASSLGGAGSYEQYF. The CDR3 DNA sequence: TGTGCCAGCAGCTTGGGGGGCGCAGGTTCCTACGAGCAGTACTTC.

The CDR3 region has the DNA TGTGCCAGCAGCGAGCCGGGACATAATCAGCCCCAGCATTTT. Protein product: CASSEPGHNQPQHF. The chain recombines TRBV11-1 with TRBJ1-5; D perhaps matches TRBD1 (6 bases). The CDR3 contains 14 residues. Trimming shortened V by 5 bases and J by 4 bases, and 12 bases separated the two germline ends. CDR1 is SGHAT, CDR2 FQDESV, per germline (reference sequence). The variable domain in full, completed from reference TRBV11-1 and TRBJ1-5, reads EAEVAQSPRYKITEKSQAVAFWCDPISGHATLYWYRQILGQGPELLVQFQDESVVDDSQLPKDRFSAERLKGVDSTLKIQPAELGDSAMYLCASSEPGHNQPQHFGDGTRLSIL.

As DNA, the CDR3 is TGTGCCAGCAGCGAACCAAGGACTAGCGGGGACAATTCGAACACCGGGGAGCTGTTTTTT. As protein: CASSEPRTSGDNSNTGELFF. The chain recombines TRBV9 with TRBJ2-2; 12 bases agree with TRBD2. After removal of 3 bases from V and 0 bases from J, the junction contained 12 bases not matched to a gene. The CDR3 extends over 20 amino acids. Per the germline V gene, CDR1 is SGDLS and CDR2 is YYNGEE.